The 20 T cell receptor beta chains below come from one sample, sequenced in a study of T-cell memory formation after mild COVID-19. TCRdb re-analysed the 5' RACE reads in MiXCR, keeping a single row per CDR3 protein. Found here are 60,000 to 65,000 distinct CDR3 sequences, about a tenth of them singletons; the top ten hold approximately 1.1%. The specimen was PBMCs or a T cell subset sorted from them (not recorded which). The receptors here all came from a man between 18 and 29 years old who had mild COVID-19 (a few samples of this study predate the infection). Cell type and time point are not known.

This clonotype was found a few times. CDR3 in DNA: TGCGCCAGCAGCGTGGCGGGCCTGTATGGCTACACCTTC. It encodes CASSVAGLYGYTF. V is TRBV5-1 and J is TRBJ1-2, with D unclear. The CDR3 extends over 13 amino acids. The germline V gene has CDR1 SGHRS and CDR2 YFSETQ. Trimming took off 4 bases at V and 5 bases at J, with 12 bases between the two ends.

The gene calls are TRBV6-1 and TRBJ2-6; D gene unclear. The CDR3 has 15 residues. V gave up 8 bases and J gave up 2 bases, with 13 bases separating them. Germline V gene sequence: CDR1 MNHNS, CDR2 SASEGT. Here the CDR3 reads CASHFTGAGANVLTF. The CDR3 nucleotides read TGTGCCAGCCATTTTACGGGCGCTGGGGCCAACGTCCTGACTTTC.

This clonotype qualifies as medium-sized. The chain combines TRBV7-2 with TRBJ2-6; tentatively, D is TRBD2 (6 bases). Trimming removed 1 base from V and 6 bases from J, with 16 bases in between. CDR3 length: 17 amino acids. Germline V gives CDR1 SGHTA, CDR2 FQGNSA. The CDR3 DNA reads as TGTGCCAGCAGCTTAGGTGGGGACTGGGAAACGGCCAACGTCCTGACTTTC. Encoded protein: CASSLGGDWETANVLTF.

There are a few counts of this clonotype. An end of the junction does not agree with germline; a read error may underlie this. The CDR3: CASSLLAGGPSDTQYF. CDR3 nucleotides: TGTGCTAGCAGCCTCCTAGCGGGGGGGCCCTCAGATACGCAGTATTTT. This chain uses TRBV7-7 with TRBJ2-3, with TRBD2 matching 12 bases. The CDR3 runs to 16 residues. Germline CDR1 and CDR2: SSHAT and FNYEAQ (reference sequence). Looking up the rest from reference TRBV7-7 and TRBJ2-3 gives the full variable domain: GAGVSQSPRYKVTKRGQDVTLRCDPISSHATLYWYQQALGQGPEFLTYFNYEAQPDKSGLPSDRFSAERPEGSISTLTIQRTEQRDSAMYRCASSLLAGGPSDTQYFGPGTRLTVL.

The chain employs TRBV11-2 and TRBJ1-4; D gene ambiguous. V dropped 2 bases and J dropped 8 bases, with 6 bases sitting between them. Germline values: CDR1 SGHAT, CDR2 FQNNGV. The CDR3 is 12 amino acids. The CDR3, as DNA: TGTGCCAGCAGCTTAAATCGAGAAAAACTGTTTTTT. Translation gives CASSLNREKLFF.

The rearrangement uses TRBV18 and TRBJ1-1; 7 positions match TRBD1. The CDR3 length is 13 residues. V trimming: 3 bases; J trimming: 4 bases; junction bases outside the gene matches: 2. Germline CDR1 is KGHSH and CDR2 is LQKENI. The CDR3 loop reads CASSPRTGTEAFF. DNA of the CDR3: TGTGCCAGCTCACCCCGGACAGGCACTGAAGCTTTCTTT.

In this sample, this clonotype turned up a few times. The J gene is TRBJ1-2, the V gene TRBV5-6; D is ambiguous. Germline lookup yields CDR1 SGHDT and CDR2 YYEEEE. This CDR3 region has 15 residues. The V end lost 4 bases, the J end lost 6 bases, and 19 bases lay between the germline ends. For the CDR3, the DNA is TGTGCCAGCAGCCCTTACTCGCCTTTGGGAGATGGCTACACCTTC. As protein: CASSPYSPLGDGYTF.

This clonotype has a handful of counts. The chain carries TRBV20-1 and TRBJ2-5; maybe TRBD2 (6 bases). There are 15 residues in the CDR3. Germline CDR1 is DFQATT and CDR2 is SNEGSKA (reference sequence). V was clipped by 2 bases and J by 3 bases, with 16 bases between them. The CDR3 is CSARRAAGREETQYF. CDR3 in DNA: TGCAGTGCTAGAAGAGCTGCGGGGCGGGAAGAGACCCAGTACTTC.

The rearrangement links TRBV6-6 to TRBJ1-6; D unclear. Trimming pared 0 bases from V and 5 bases from J, leaving 17 bases between. This CDR3 has 18 residues. The germline V gene has CDR1 MNHNY and CDR2 SVGAGI (reference sequence). DNA for the CDR3: TGTGCCAGCAGTTACTCGAGGGTGTCGGTGACCAATAATTCACCCCTCCACTTT. This gives the protein CASSYSRVSVTNNSPLHF.

This clonotype has only a few counts. The chain couples TRBV7-2 to TRBJ1-3; D remains unclear. The V end lost 1 base, the J end lost 0 bases, and 7 bases lay between the germline ends. Germline CDR1 is SGHTA and CDR2 is FQGNSA. The length of the CDR3 is 15 residues. CDR3 in DNA: TGTGCCAGCAGCTTAGGCGGGATCTCTGGAAACACCATATATTTT. It specifies CASSLGGISGNTIYF.

This clonotype was counted many times. The rearrangement uses TRBV6-5 and TRBJ2-2; 9 bases align to TRBD1. With V trimmed by 6 bases and J by 1 base, 0 bases remained unmatched. Germline V lookup: CDR1 MNHEY, CDR2 SVGAGI. The CDR3 sequence is 14 residues long. CDR3 in DNA: TGTGCCAGCAGGGGACAGGGGAACACCGGGGAGCTGTTTTTT. It codes for CASRGQGNTGELFF.

This clonotype was seen repeatedly, ten times or more. Compared with germline, one end of the junction differs, possibly owing to a read error. The chain couples TRBV20-1 to TRBJ2-3; possibly TRBD2 for D (6 bases). Germline V lookup: CDR1 DFQATT, CDR2 SNEGSKA (reference sequence). There are 14 residues in the CDR3. CDR3 coding DNA: TGCAGTGCGAGAGGTCCTAGCGGCACAGATACGCAGTATTTT. Protein product: CSARGPSGTDTQYF.

This clonotype was detected ten times or more. This rearrangement joins TRBV5-1 to TRBJ2-5, with unresolved D. Germline loops: CDR1 SGHRS, CDR2 YFSETQ. CDR3 size: 14 residues. With 0 bases removed from V and 3 bases from J, the gap between germline ends came to 9 bases. The CDR3 DNA is TGCGCCAGCAGCTTGGGCTATCACAAAGAGACCCAGTACTTC. It codes for CASSLGYHKETQYF.

This clonotype showed up many times. The chain couples TRBV7-2 to TRBJ2-5; no reliable D call. Deletions cut 0 bases from V and 0 bases from J, with 2 bases between. Germline V CDR1 and CDR2: SGHTA, FQGNSA. This CDR3 region has 13 residues. The CDR3 reads CASSLANQETQYF. CDR3 coding DNA: TGTGCCAGCAGCTTAGCGAACCAAGAGACCCAGTACTTC.

This clonotype was seen a handful of times. This chain uses TRBV28 with TRBJ2-7; TRBD1 matches 7 bases. Germline lookup yields CDR1 MDHEN and CDR2 SYDVKM. V shed 7 bases, J shed 5 bases, and the junction held 11 bases outside the gene matches. The CDR3 covers 14 residues. CDR3 loop: CASIPQGLFHEQYF. CDR3 in DNA: TGTGCCAGCATCCCACAGGGGTTATTCCACGAGCAGTACTTC.

This clonotype was recorded at least ten times. The chain carries TRBV5-1 and TRBJ2-3; 8 nucleotides agree with TRBD2. After removal of 0 bases from V and 2 bases from J, the junction contained 5 bases not matched to a gene. The CDR3 runs 16 residues. Looked up from germline, CDR1 is SGHRS and CDR2 is YFSETQ. The CDR3 coding sequence is TGCGCCAGCAGCTTGGAGGCGGGGGGCTCCACAGATACGCAGTATTTT. Translating gives CASSLEAGGSTDTQYF.

This clonotype was seen many times. The chain carries TRBV18 and TRBJ2-3; possible D gene TRBD2, 6 bases. The CDR3 is 14 amino acids. V lost 2 bases and J 1 base, leaving 7 bases between the germline ends. Germline CDR1 KGHSH, CDR2 LQKENI. DNA of the CDR3: TGTGCCAGCTCACCAACGGGGGGCACAGATACGCAGTATTTT. This gives the protein CASSPTGGTDTQYF.

This clonotype was observed a handful of times. This chain links TRBV7-2 with TRBJ2-5; D is uncertain. The ends were cut back, 1 base at V and 3 bases at J, with 24 bases in the middle. The CDR3 is 19 amino acids. Germline lookup yields CDR1 SGHTA and CDR2 FQGNSA. CDR3 protein: CASSLGWTRSWRQKETQYF. The CDR3 nucleotides read TGTGCCAGCAGCTTAGGTTGGACGCGGAGTTGGCGGCAAAAAGAGACCCAGTACTTC. The full variable domain, completed using reference TRBV7-2 and TRBJ2-5, is GAGVSQSPSNKVTEKGKDVELRCDPISGHTALYWYRQSLGQGLEFLIYFQGNSAPDKSGLPSDRFSAERTGGSVSTLTIQRTQQEDSAVYLCASSLGWTRSWRQKETQYFGPGTRLLVL.

This clonotype was recorded at least ten times. The CDR3 DNA reads as TGTGCCAGCAGCCGGACAGGGTTCCGCGGGGAGCTGTTTTTT. Translating gives CASSRTGFRGELFF. The genes are TRBV27 and TRBJ2-2; 8 nucleotides match TRBD1. V dropped 6 bases and J dropped 7; count of bases not matched to a gene: 7. The germline V gene encodes CDR1 MNHEY and CDR2 SMNVEV (reference sequence). CDR3 size: 14 residues.

The table lists this clonotype with a few counts. J is TRBJ2-3 and V is TRBV10-3, with a tentative D call TRBD1 (7 bases). From germline, CDR1 is ENHRY and CDR2 SYGVKD. V lost 10 bases to trimming and J lost 0 bases, with 17 bases between them. The CDR3 loop spans 15 amino acids. The CDR3 sequence: CATGGTAVSTDTQYF. The CDR3 DNA follows: TGTGCCACCGGCGGGACAGCCGTTAGCACAGATACGCAGTATTTT.